The 22 T cell receptor beta chains below come from one sample, sequenced in a study of blood T cell repertoires in COVID-19. TCRdb's table, derived via immunoSEQ multiplex PCR, lists solely in-frame clones and lacks some. The table lists about 81,000 clones, almost 85% of them singletons. The material sequenced was peripheral blood. The receptors stem from a human donor in a cohort sampled during active COVID-19.

This chain connects TRBV6-5 to TRBJ1-5; 7 bases agree with TRBD1. The CDR3 consists of 16 residues. Germline V CDR1 and CDR2: MNHEY, SVGAGI. Trimming took 1 base from V and 4 from J; bases not matched to a gene: 7. The CDR3 here is CASSYYRGRGNQPQHF. CDR3 DNA: TGTGCCAGCAGTTACTACCGTGGCAGGGGGAATCAGCCCCAGCATTTT.

This sequence joins TRBV18 and TRBJ1-2; the D gene is possibly TRBD1 (6 bases). The CDR3 sequence is 15 residues long. Per germline, CDR1 KGHSH and CDR2 LQKENI. The germline V and J ends were trimmed by 3 bases and 2 bases, with 13 bases remaining between them. The CDR3 region has the DNA TGTGCCAGCTCACCCCCCGCAGGGGAAAACTATGGCTACACCTTC. This sequence encodes CASSPPAGENYGYTF.

This chain joins TRBV4-1 and TRBJ1-3; 11 nucleotides line up with TRBD1. The CDR3 has 16 amino acids. Germline V CDR1 and CDR2: MGHRA, YSYEKL. Trimming took 4 bases from V and 3 from J; bases not matched to a gene: 5. The CDR3 here is CASSRSGQGGGNTIYF. The CDR3 region has the DNA TGCGCCAGCAGCCGATCGGGACAGGGGGGTGGAAACACCATATATTTT.

In this sample, this clone turned up a few times. The chain uses TRBV18 and TRBJ1-5, with 12 bases fitting TRBD1. The ends lost 6 bases at V and 6 bases at J; junction bases unmatched: 6. This CDR3 region has 15 residues. CDR1 is KGHSH and CDR2 is LQKENI in the germline V gene. CDR3 nucleotide sequence: TGTGCCAGCTCTACCGGGACAGGGGGCGGTCAGCCCCAGCATTTT. This codes for CASSTGTGGGQPQHF.

This chain uses TRBV9 with TRBJ1-2, with 7 bases identical to TRBD1. The ends lost 0 bases at V and 0 bases at J; junction bases unmatched: 2. This CDR3 region has 15 residues. Germline V gene data show CDR1 as SGDLS and CDR2 as YYNGEE. CDR3 protein: CASSVAGQANYGYTF. CDR3 DNA sequence: TGTGCCAGCAGCGTAGCCGGACAGGCTAACTATGGCTACACCTTC.

The V gene is TRBV19, the J gene TRBJ1-1; TRBD1 might be the D (5 bases). CDR1 is LNHDA and CDR2 is SQIVND in the germline V gene (reference sequence). The CDR3 has 13 residues. Trimming stripped 8 bases from V and 3 bases from J, with 13 bases between. Here the CDR3 reads CASSWRGDTEAFF. For the CDR3, the DNA is TGTGCCAGTTCTTGGAGGGGTGACACTGAAGCTTTCTTT.

This chain connects TRBV6-5 to TRBJ2-1; D is unclear. The CDR3 is 14 residues long. The V gene lost 2 bases and the J gene lost 4 bases, with 9 bases spanning the gap. Germline V gene data show CDR1 as MNHEY and CDR2 as SVGAGI. This CDR3 is CASSYSELYNEQFF. In DNA form, the CDR3 reads TGTGCCAGCAGTTACAGCGAGCTTTACAATGAGCAGTTCTTC.

The chain uses TRBV7-6 and TRBJ1-2, with D maybe TRBD1 (5 bases). V was pared by 1 base and J by 0 bases, with 12 bases between. The germline CDR1 and CDR2 sequences are SGHVS and FNYEAQ. The CDR3 contains 16 residues. The CDR3 DNA follows: TGTGCCAGCAGCTTAGAGGTGGGGGGAGCTAACTATGGCTACACCTTC. It codes for CASSLEVGGANYGYTF.

J is TRBJ1-1 and V is TRBV11-3; D may be TRBD1 (6 bases). The germline V gene has CDR1 SGHNT and CDR2 YENEEA. This CDR3 has 14 amino acids. V was clipped by 5 bases and J by 3 bases, with 13 bases between them. CDR3 region: CASSPQGRDTEAFF. The CDR3 coding sequence is TGTGCCAGCAGCCCACAGGGTCGGGACACTGAAGCTTTCTTT.

The chain carries TRBV10-1 and TRBJ1-5; D might be TRBD1 (6 bases). The V gene's germline CDR1 is WNHNN and CDR2 SYGVQD (reference sequence). Trimming removed 3 bases at V and 1 base at J, with 10 bases between. The CDR3 sequence is 15 residues long. Here the CDR3 reads CASSETGLSNQPQHF. The CDR3, as DNA: TGCGCCAGCAGTGAAACAGGGTTGAGCAATCAGCCCCAGCATTTT.

This chain joins TRBV15 and TRBJ2-2; tentatively, D is TRBD2 (6 bases). The CDR3 totals 14 residues. Deletions cut 4 bases from V and 6 bases from J, with 12 bases between. Germline V gene lookup returns CDR1 LNHNV and CDR2 YYDKDF (reference sequence). The CDR3 sequence is CATSKTSMAGELFF. In DNA form, the CDR3 reads TGTGCCACCAGCAAGACTAGTATGGCCGGGGAGCTGTTTTTT.

This clone was counted between two and nine times. The chain links TRBV9 to TRBJ1-6, with 9 positions matching TRBD1. Germline CDR1 is SGDLS and CDR2 is YYNGEE. CDR3 size: 16 residues. The V and J ends lost 3 bases and 7 bases, in that order; junction bases with no gene match: 8. The CDR3 loop reads CASSGSRGQGNSPLHF. CDR3 in DNA: TGTGCCAGCAGCGGAAGCCGGGGACAGGGAAATTCACCCCTCCACTTT.

The chain couples TRBV18 to TRBJ1-4; the D gene is possibly TRBD1 (6 bases). Per germline, CDR1 KGHSH and CDR2 LQKENI. V was trimmed by 5 bases and J by 7 bases, leaving 14 bases between them. The CDR3 runs to 14 residues. CDR3 sequence (DNA): TGTGCCAGCTCAACTCAGGGGTTGGGTGAAAAACTGTTTTTT. This encodes CASSTQGLGEKLFF.

In this sample, this clone turned up once. V and J are TRBV6-5 and TRBJ2-7; 9 nucleotides align to TRBD2. Germline trimming cut 7 bases from V and 6 bases from J; bases unmatched to any gene: 10. Per the germline V gene, CDR1 is MNHEY and CDR2 is SVGAGI. The CDR3 has 14 residues. CDR3 in amino acids: CASTPASGVSEQYF. In DNA form, the CDR3 reads TGTGCCAGCACTCCGGCTAGCGGGGTAAGCGAGCAGTACTTC.

CDR3 in DNA: TGTGCCAGCAGCCCGCTGGCGGGGGGGTTTGAGCAGTTCTTC. Protein product: CASSPLAGGFEQFF. V is TRBV5-6 and J is TRBJ2-1, with 9 bases that match TRBD2. The V gene's germline CDR1 is SGHDT and CDR2 YYEEEE. With V trimmed by 4 bases and J by 9 bases, 8 bases remained unmatched. CDR3 size: 14 residues.

V usage is TRBV5-4 and J usage is TRBJ2-3; 8 bases are a match to TRBD1. This CDR3 is 18 amino acids long. CDR1 and CDR2 (germline): SGHNT, YYREEE (reference sequence). The ends lost 0 bases at V and 4 bases at J; junction bases unmatched: 13. The CDR3, as DNA: TGTGCCAGCAGCTTGGGTGGTGGGTTCCAGGGGGCTTCAGATACGCAGTATTTT. This codes for CASSLGGGFQGASDTQYF.

The J gene is TRBJ1-1, the V gene TRBV6-5, with TRBD1 matching over 7 bases. In germline, CDR1 is MNHEY, CDR2 SVGAGI. The V gene end was trimmed by 2 bases and the J gene end by 6 bases; junction bases not matched to a gene: 9. The CDR3 loop spans 15 amino acids. CDR3 loop: CASSYPTGRIAEAFF. In DNA, the CDR3 is TGTGCCAGCAGTTACCCGACAGGGAGAATCGCTGAAGCTTTCTTT.

The rearrangement links TRBV3-1 (or the pseudogene TRBV3-2) to TRBJ1-6; maybe TRBD1 (6 bases). Germline lookup yields CDR1 LGHDT and CDR2 YNNKEL (reference sequence). The CDR3 has 12 amino acids. The V end lost 1 base, the J end lost 16 bases, and 11 bases lay between the germline ends. In DNA form, the CDR3 reads TGTGCCAGCAGCCAAGCTGAGACAGGTCTCCACTTT. The encoded protein is CASSQAETGLHF.

The chain joins TRBV6-6 to TRBJ1-3; D unresolved. Germline V lookup: CDR1 MNHNY, CDR2 SVGAGI (reference sequence). The CDR3 covers 15 residues. V was trimmed by 5 bases and J by 0 bases, leaving 11 bases between them. In DNA, the CDR3 is TGTGCCAGCAGTGGTCCCGGGAACTCTGGAAACACCATATATTTT. Translation gives CASSGPGNSGNTIYF.

The chain employs TRBV6-5 and TRBJ2-7; D unclear. V lost 8 bases and J 4 bases, leaving 18 bases between the germline ends. The CDR3 contains 14 residues. CDR1 is MNHEY, CDR2 SVGAGI, per germline. The CDR3 nucleotides read TGTGCCAGCTACTCTTGGGCAGGCCCTTACGAGCAGTACTTC. This sequence encodes CASYSWAGPYEQYF.

In this sample, this clone turned up once. The rearrangement links TRBV19 to TRBJ1-6, with D perhaps matching TRBD1 (5 bases). V lost 4 bases and J lost 10, with 11 bases in between. Per the germline V gene, CDR1 is LNHDA and CDR2 is SQIVND (reference sequence). The CDR3 is 13 amino acids. The CDR3, as DNA: TGTGCCAGTAGTAACCCAGGGTTCTCACCCCTCCACTTT. Protein sequence: CASSNPGFSPLHF.

This clone was recorded a few times. A junction end diverges from the germline sequence, so it may reflect a read error. V is TRBV3-1 (or the pseudogene TRBV3-2) and J is TRBJ1-2; D perhaps matches TRBD1 (5 bases). The germline V gene has CDR1 LGHDT and CDR2 YNNKEL (reference sequence). This CDR3 contains 17 residues. CDR3 bases: TGTGCCAGCACCCAAGGATCCTGGGGGGAAGCTAACTATGGCTACACCTTC. It codes for CASTQGSWGEANYGYTF.